Shown below are 14 T cell receptor beta chains from a single sample sequenced in a study of human T cells and chemical hapten exposure. TCRdb ran MiXCR on the RACE reads and lists one entry per CDR3 protein. Here the sample spans tens of thousands of distinct CDR3 sequences, about 11% being singletons. Documented time point: patch test 1, 2 weeks after DPC sensitization. Treatment described: therapeutic diphenylcyclopropenone sensitization with weekly scalp DPC. Sequencing used whole blood, obtained in connection with sensitization to the hapten diphenylcyclopropenone (DPC). Receptors originate from a man aged 40-50 years with alopecia areata. Some clones in this sample may be carry-over from other donors' samples.

This clonotype occurred a few times. The J gene is TRBJ2-7, the V gene TRBV18, with D maybe TRBD2 (7 bases). The CDR3 has 14 amino acids. Germline loops: CDR1 KGHSH, CDR2 LQKENI. The V and J ends lost 2 bases and 3 bases respectively, with 11 bases between them. The CDR3 region has the DNA TGTGCCAGCTCACCAGCGGGGGACATCTACGAGCAGTACTTC. Encoded protein: CASSPAGDIYEQYF.

This clonotype has only a few counts. The chain joins TRBV6-5 to TRBJ2-7; D is unresolved. The germline V gene encodes CDR1 MNHEY and CDR2 SVGAGI. Trimming took 5 bases from V and 3 from J, leaving 20 bases between them. This CDR3 comprises 16 residues. The CDR3 loop is CASSRPPGPGVYEQYF. CDR3 bases: TGTGCCAGCAGTCGTCCTCCGGGCCCCGGCGTCTACGAGCAGTACTTC.

This clonotype was observed a few times. The chain combines TRBV19 with TRBJ1-2, with D unclear. With 9 bases removed from V and 1 base from J, the gap between germline ends came to 9 bases. CDR3 length equals 12 residues. In germline, CDR1 is LNHDA, CDR2 SQIVND (reference sequence). CDR3 sequence: CASGGYNYGYTF. The CDR3 DNA follows: TGTGCCAGCGGAGGTTATAACTATGGCTACACCTTC.

The table lists this clonotype with many counts. The genes are TRBV12-5 and TRBJ1-1, with D maybe TRBD1 (6 bases). From germline, CDR1 is LGHNT and CDR2 FRNRAP. V dropped 6 bases and J dropped 3 bases, with 11 bases sitting between them. This CDR3 region has 13 residues. The CDR3 protein is CASGRGRYTEAFF. The CDR3 DNA reads as TGTGCTAGTGGCCGGGGGCGATACACTGAAGCTTTCTTT.

This clonotype was counted between two and nine times. This sequence joins TRBV13 and TRBJ2-2, with 14 nucleotides matching TRBD2. Germline values: CDR1 PRHDT, CDR2 FYEKMQ (reference sequence). CDR3 length: 20 amino acids. With V trimmed by 1 base and J by 2 bases, 9 bases remained unmatched. This CDR3 reads CASSLETRTSGRRNTGELFF. In DNA form, the CDR3 reads TGTGCCAGCAGCTTAGAAACTCGGACTAGCGGGAGGCGAAACACCGGGGAGCTGTTTTTT.

This clonotype was seen more than once but under ten times. This chain's CDR3 is CASSPFPGAGANVLTF. Here the CDR3 DNA reads TGTGCCAGCAGCCCCTTCCCAGGGGCTGGGGCCAACGTCCTGACTTTC. The rearrangement joins TRBV12-3 or TRBV12-4 to TRBJ2-6; possible D gene TRBD1, 6 bases. The CDR3 is 16 amino acids. Trimming took off 6 bases at V and 2 bases at J, with 14 bases between the two ends.

The chain carries TRBV19 and TRBJ2-2; 9 positions match TRBD1. Per germline, CDR1 LNHDA and CDR2 SQIVND (reference sequence). CDR3 size: 15 residues. V lost 8 bases and J lost 5; bases outside the gene matches: 9. The CDR3 nucleotides are TGTGCCAGTGCGCCGGGACAGGGTATAACCGGGGAGCTGTTTTTT. It yields the protein CASAPGQGITGELFF.

The rearrangement links TRBV11-1 to TRBJ1-1; 7 nucleotides line up with TRBD1. The germline V gene encodes CDR1 SGHAT and CDR2 FQDESV (reference sequence). The CDR3 has 17 amino acids. V shed 2 bases and J 0 bases; nucleotides not matched to a gene: 9. The CDR3 protein is CASSLRLQGTLNTEAFF. CDR3 in DNA: TGTGCCAGCAGCTTAAGACTACAGGGGACGCTGAACACTGAAGCTTTCTTT.

The table lists this clonotype with many counts. The chain couples TRBV9 to TRBJ2-1; D is undetermined. CDR1 is SGDLS, CDR2 YYNGEE, per germline. V lost 0 bases to trimming and J lost 7 bases, with 11 bases between them. The length of the CDR3 is 14 residues. CDR3 sequence: CASSVGPLPNEQFF. The CDR3 nucleotides read TGTGCCAGCAGCGTAGGTCCACTACCGAATGAGCAGTTCTTC.

The chain has TRBV5-1 and TRBJ1-1, with 10 bases that match TRBD1. Losses at the gene ends were 4 bases for V and 6 bases for J; bases not matched to a gene: 6. The CDR3 has 14 residues. CDR1 is SGHRS and CDR2 is YFSETQ in the germline V gene. The CDR3 DNA is TGCGCCAGCAGCCCAGGGACAGGGGACTCTGAAGCTTTCTTT. It yields the protein CASSPGTGDSEAFF.

In its sample, this clonotype was seen many times. This sequence joins TRBV19 and TRBJ1-1; the D is unclear. Germline-derived CDR1 and CDR2 are LNHDA and SQIVND (reference sequence). Trimming took 3 bases from V and 7 from J, leaving 15 bases between them. This CDR3 has 14 amino acids. For the CDR3, the DNA is TGTGCCAGTAGTATGGCGCGGCCGGTTCATGAAGCTTTCTTT. Translation: CASSMARPVHEAFF.

This clonotype was recorded many times. The chain recombines TRBV24-1 with TRBJ2-2; 10 bases match TRBD1. The CDR3 runs 16 residues. J gave up 5 bases and V 4 bases, and 6 bases lay outside the gene matches. CDR1 and CDR2 (germline): KGHDR, SFDVKD. The CDR3 loop reads CATSDWTGGGTGELFF. The CDR3 DNA reads as TGTGCCACCAGTGACTGGACAGGGGGTGGGACCGGGGAGCTGTTTTTT.

This clonotype was seen only a few times. The chain is built from TRBV6-1 and TRBJ2-3; TRBD2 aligns across 8 bases. V trimming: 10 bases; J trimming: 3 bases; junction bases outside the gene matches: 12. Germline lookup yields CDR1 MNHNS and CDR2 SASEGT. The CDR3 contains 15 residues. The CDR3 sequence is CATTLQREMTDTQYF. The CDR3 bases are TGTGCCACCACCCTCCAGCGGGAGATGACAGATACGCAGTATTTT.

This clonotype was seen repeatedly, ten times or more. V gene TRBV6-2 or TRBV6-3 combines with J gene TRBJ1-2; 8 bases align to TRBD1. The trim removed 5 bases at V and 8 bases at J, leaving 13 bases unmatched. CDR3 size: 15 residues. The germline gives CDR1 MNHEY, CDR2 SVGEGT. The CDR3 spells CASSQMPQGARGYTF. The DNA for the CDR3 is TGTGCCAGCAGTCAAATGCCCCAGGGGGCGCGAGGCTACACCTTC.